Below are 7 T cell receptor beta chains sequenced from a single sample in a study of T cell responses to AZD1222 COVID-19 vaccine. The method was immunoSEQ multiplex PCR; TCRdb's version includes in-frame clones alone and lacks a portion of them. The sample shows some 90,000 clones, approximately 90% of them seen only once. Material: peripheral blood, obtained on day 0 of AZD1222 vaccination. These receptors were obtained from an adult in good health.

The chain has TRBV6-5 and TRBJ1-2; D is possibly TRBD1 (6 bases). The germline V gene has CDR1 MNHEY and CDR2 SVGAGI. Deletions cut 4 bases from V and 4 bases from J, with 16 bases between. This CDR3 region has 15 residues. CDR3 loop: CASSFLSGGVYGYTF. CDR3 nucleotides: TGTGCCAGCAGTTTCCTTTCGGGGGGCGTCTATGGCTACACCTTC.

This chain links TRBV19 with TRBJ1-5; tentatively, D is TRBD1 (6 bases). Germline loops: CDR1 LNHDA, CDR2 SQIVND (reference sequence). The ends were cut back, 7 bases at V and 1 base at J, with 11 bases in the middle. The CDR3 loop spans 14 amino acids. The CDR3 nucleotides read TGTGCCAGTACTCCCCAGGGGAGCAATCAGCCCCAGCATTTT. Its protein is CASTPQGSNQPQHF.

This chain links TRBV19 with TRBJ1-1; possibly TRBD1 for D (6 bases). V gave up 7 bases and J gave up 0 bases, with 15 bases separating them. Germline CDR1 LNHDA, CDR2 SQIVND (reference sequence). CDR3 size: 15 residues. CDR3 in amino acids: CASTLQTGLNTEAFF. CDR3 coding DNA: TGTGCCAGTACCCTGCAGACAGGATTGAACACTGAAGCTTTCTTT.

This chain connects TRBV30 to TRBJ1-2; 8 bases fit TRBD1. This CDR3 is 12 amino acids long. Germline V CDR1 and CDR2: GTSNPN, SVGIG (reference sequence). Trimming at V came to 2 bases and at J to 7 bases, leaving 3 bases not matched to a gene. Written as DNA, the CDR3 is TGTGCCTGGAGTCCAACAGGGGGTGGCTACACCTTC. Protein sequence: CAWSPTGGGYTF.

The J gene is TRBJ1-6, the V gene TRBV10-3; D is uncertain. The germline CDR1 and CDR2 sequences are ENHRY and SYGVKD. The V gene lost 5 bases and the J gene lost 0 bases, with 5 bases spanning the gap. The CDR3 runs to 14 residues. The chain's CDR3 is CAISRSSYNSPLHF. The DNA of the CDR3 is TGTGCCATCAGTCGTAGCTCCTATAATTCACCCCTCCACTTT.

J is TRBJ2-2 and V is TRBV30; maybe TRBD2 (6 bases). The ends were cut back, 8 bases at V and 3 bases at J, with 22 bases in the middle. Germline assignment: CDR1 GTSNPN and CDR2 SVGIG (reference sequence). This CDR3 comprises 16 residues. The CDR3 coding sequence is TGTGCCGGAGGACCGCACCGGGACTCATACACCGGGGAGCTGTTTTTT. Its protein product is CAGGPHRDSYTGELFF.

CDR3 sequence (DNA): TGTGCCAGCACCAACACGGGTAGCAATCAGCCCCAGCATTTT. Translated: CASTNTGSNQPQHF. This chain uses TRBV6-6 with TRBJ1-5; unclear D gene. The CDR3 consists of 14 residues. Trimming shortened V by 7 bases and J by 0 bases, and 10 bases separated the two germline ends. Germline V lookup: CDR1 MNHNY, CDR2 SVGAGI (reference sequence).